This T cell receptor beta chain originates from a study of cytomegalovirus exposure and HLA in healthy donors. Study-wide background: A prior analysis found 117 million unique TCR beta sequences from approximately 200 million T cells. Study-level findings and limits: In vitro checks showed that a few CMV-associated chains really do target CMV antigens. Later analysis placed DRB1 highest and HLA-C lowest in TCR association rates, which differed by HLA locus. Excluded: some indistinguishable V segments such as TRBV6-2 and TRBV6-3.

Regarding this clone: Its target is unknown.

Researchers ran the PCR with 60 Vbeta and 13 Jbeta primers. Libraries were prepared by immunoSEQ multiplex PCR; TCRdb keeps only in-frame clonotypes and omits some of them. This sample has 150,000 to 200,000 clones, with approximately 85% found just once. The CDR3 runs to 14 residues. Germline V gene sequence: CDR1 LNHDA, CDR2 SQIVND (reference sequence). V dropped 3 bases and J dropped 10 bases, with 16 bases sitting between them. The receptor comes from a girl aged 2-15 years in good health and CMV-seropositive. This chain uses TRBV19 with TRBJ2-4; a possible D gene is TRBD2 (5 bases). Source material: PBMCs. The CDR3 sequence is CASSIGSASGIQYF. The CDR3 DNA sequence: TGTGCCAGTAGTATCGGCTCCGCCTCGGGGATTCAGTACTTC.